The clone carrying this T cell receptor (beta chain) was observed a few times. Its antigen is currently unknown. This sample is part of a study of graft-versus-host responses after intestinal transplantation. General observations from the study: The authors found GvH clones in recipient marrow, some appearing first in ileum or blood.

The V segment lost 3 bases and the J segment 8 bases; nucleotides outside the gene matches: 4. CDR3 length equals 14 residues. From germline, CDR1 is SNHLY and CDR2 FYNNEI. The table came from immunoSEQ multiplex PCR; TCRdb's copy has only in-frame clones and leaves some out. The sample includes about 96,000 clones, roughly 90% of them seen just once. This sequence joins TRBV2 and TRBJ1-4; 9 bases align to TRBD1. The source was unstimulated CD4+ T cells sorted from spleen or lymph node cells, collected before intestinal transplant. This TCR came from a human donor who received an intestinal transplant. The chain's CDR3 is CASSDGTGQEKLFF. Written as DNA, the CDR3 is TGTGCCAGCAGTGACGGGACAGGGCAAGAAAAACTGTTTTTT.